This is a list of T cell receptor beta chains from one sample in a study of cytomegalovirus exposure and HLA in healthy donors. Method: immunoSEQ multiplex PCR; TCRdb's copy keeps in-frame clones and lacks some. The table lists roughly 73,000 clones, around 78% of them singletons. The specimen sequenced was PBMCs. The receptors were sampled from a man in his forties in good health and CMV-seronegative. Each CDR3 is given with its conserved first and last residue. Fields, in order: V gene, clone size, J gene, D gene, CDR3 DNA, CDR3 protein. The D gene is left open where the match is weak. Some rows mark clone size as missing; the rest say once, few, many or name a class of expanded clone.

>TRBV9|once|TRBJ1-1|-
TGTGCCAGCAGCGAGCTAGGGGTGGGGGGCACTGAAGCTTTCTTT
CASSELGVGGTEAFF
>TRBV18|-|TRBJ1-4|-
TGTGCCAGCTCACCTGATCTGAGCGGTAATGAAAAACTGTTTTTT
CASSPDLSGNEKLFF
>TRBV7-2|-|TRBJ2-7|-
TGTGCCAGCAGCTTATGGAGTGGGTACGAGCAGTACTTC
CASSLWSGYEQYF
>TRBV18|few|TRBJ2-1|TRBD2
TGTGCCAGCTCACCTAGCGGGGGGGCCAGATATGAGCAGTTCTTC
CASSPSGGARYEQFF
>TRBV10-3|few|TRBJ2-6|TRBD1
TGTGCCATCAGCAGAACAGGGGTGGGCGGGGCCAACGTCCTGACTTTC
CAISRTGVGGANVLTF
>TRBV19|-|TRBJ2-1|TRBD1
TGTGCCAGTAGTGAGGGGGCGAACGTTTACAATGAGCAGTTCTTC
CASSEGANVYNEQFF
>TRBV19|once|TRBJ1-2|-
TGTGCCAGTAGTATATGGGAGAACTATGGCTACACCTTC
CASSIWENYGYTF
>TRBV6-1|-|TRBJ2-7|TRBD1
TGTGCCAGCATGTTACAGGGGAGATCCTACGAGCAGTACTTC
CASMLQGRSYEQYF
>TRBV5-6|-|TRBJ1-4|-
TGTGCCAGCAGCGCCAACAGGGTCAGTAATGAAAAACTGTTTTTT
CASSANRVSNEKLFF
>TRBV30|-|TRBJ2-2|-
TGTGCCTGGAGTGTACGCGGCGGGGAGCTGTTTTTT
CAWSVRGGELFF
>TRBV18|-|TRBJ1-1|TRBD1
TGTGCCAGCTCCCTGGACAGGGTGAGAACTGAAGCTTTCTTT
CASSLDRVRTEAFF
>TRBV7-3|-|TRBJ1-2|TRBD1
TGTGCCAGCAGCTTAAACGGGGGACAGGGGTATGGCTACACCTTC
CASSLNGGQGYGYTF
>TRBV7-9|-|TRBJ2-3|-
TGTTCCAGCAGCTTAGCCTTGGGAGGCACAGATACGCAGTATTTT
CSSSLALGGTDTQYF
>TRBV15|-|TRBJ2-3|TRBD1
TGTGCCACCAGCAGAGATAAGACAGGGGCCGCCGGTACGCAGTATTTT
CATSRDKTGAAGTQYF
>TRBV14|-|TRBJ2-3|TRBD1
TGTGCCAGCAGCCAAGCCGGGACAGGCAGCGATACGCAGTATTTT
CASSQAGTGSDTQYF
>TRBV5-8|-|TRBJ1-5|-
TGTGCCAGCAGCATACAGGACAATCAGCCCCAGCATTTT
CASSIQDNQPQHF
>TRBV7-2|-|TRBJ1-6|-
TGTGCCAGCAGCTTGGGGGGTCTTCTGGATTCACCCCTCCACTTT
CASSLGGLLDSPLHF
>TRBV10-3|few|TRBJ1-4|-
TGTGCCATCAGTGCCAGGAATGAAAAACTGTTTTTT
CAISARNEKLFF
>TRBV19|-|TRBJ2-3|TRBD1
TGTGCCAGTAGTCCCCAAGCGGCACAGGGGGCAGATACGCAGTATTTT
CASSPQAAQGADTQYF
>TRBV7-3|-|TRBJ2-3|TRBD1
TGTGCCAGCAGCTTAAACAGGGGGCAAGATACGCAGTATTTT
CASSLNRGQDTQYF
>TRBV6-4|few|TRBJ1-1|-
TGTGCCAGCAGTGACGAACAGGGCACTGAAGCTTTCTTT
CASSDEQGTEAFF
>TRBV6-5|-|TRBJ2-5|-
TGTGCCACACGCTTTATCGGGGACCAGTACTTC
CATRFIGDQYF
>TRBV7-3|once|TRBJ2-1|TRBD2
TGTGCCAGCCGGGCCAGCGGGGGGGCAAGTGAGCAGTTCTTC
CASRASGGASEQFF
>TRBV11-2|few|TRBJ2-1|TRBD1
TGTGCCAGCAGCCCCCCCCCGGGACAGATATCCTACAATGAGCAGTTCTTC
CASSPPPGQISYNEQFF
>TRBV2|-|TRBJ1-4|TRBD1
TGTGCCAGCAGTGGACAGGGCGGAACTAATGAAAAACTGTTTTTT
CASSGQGGTNEKLFF
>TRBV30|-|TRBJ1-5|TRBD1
TGTGCCTGGAGTGTACATTCCAGGGGGCTTGGGCCCCAGCATTTT
CAWSVHSRGLGPQHF
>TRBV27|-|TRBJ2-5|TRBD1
TGTGCCAGCAGGCCGGGACAGGGGCTTCAAGAGACCCAGTACTTC
CASRPGQGLQETQYF
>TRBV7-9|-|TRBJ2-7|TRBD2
TGTTCCAGCAGCCCCCCGACGGGAGGGCATACGACTCCCGACGAGCAGTACTTC
CSSSPPTGGHTTPDEQYF
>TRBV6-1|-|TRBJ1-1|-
TGTGCCAGCAGGCAGGGGAACACTGAAGCTTTCTTT
CASRQGNTEAFF
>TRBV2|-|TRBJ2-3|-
TGTGCCAGCCAAAATCCCCGGGGTACGCAGTATTTT
CASQNPRGTQYF
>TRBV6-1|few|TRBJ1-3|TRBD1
TGTGCCAGCTCCCGGACAGGGGTATCGGGAAACACCATATATTTT
CASSRTGVSGNTIYF
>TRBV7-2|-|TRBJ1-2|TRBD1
TGTGCCAGCAGCTTAGTTGGGACAGGGGGCTCTGGCTACACCTTC
CASSLVGTGGSGYTF
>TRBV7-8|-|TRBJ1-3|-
TGTGCCAGCAGCTTATCAGGGGCCTTCGGCTCTGGAAACACCATATATTTT
CASSLSGAFGSGNTIYF
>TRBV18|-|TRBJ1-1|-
TGTGCCAGCTCACCGCCGGGACTCCTGAAGAACACTGAAGCTTTCTTT
CASSPPGLLKNTEAFF
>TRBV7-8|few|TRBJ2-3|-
TGTGCCAGCAGCTTAAGGGGCCCCACGACGGATACGCAGTATTTT
CASSLRGPTTDTQYF
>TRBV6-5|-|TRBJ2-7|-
TGTGCCAGCAGAGGGCACAAAACGGACAGTAACGAGCAGTACTTC
CASRGHKTDSNEQYF
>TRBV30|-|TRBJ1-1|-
TGTGCCTTCTCGACAGAGAACACTGAAGCTTTCTTT
CAFSTENTEAFF
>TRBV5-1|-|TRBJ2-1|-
TGCGCCAGCAGCTCTTTTGGGCGAAATGAGCAGTTCTTC
CASSSFGRNEQFF
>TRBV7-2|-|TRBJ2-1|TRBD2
TGTGCCAGCAGCGGCGGGGGATCCTACAATGAGCAGTTCTTC
CASSGGGSYNEQFF
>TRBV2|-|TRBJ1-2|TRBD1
TGTGCCACCGGGGACAGGGCGTATGGCTACACCTTC
CATGDRAYGYTF
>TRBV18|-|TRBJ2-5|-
TGTGCCAGCTCACCGACCGGAGATAAGATGACCCAGTACTTC
CASSPTGDKMTQYF
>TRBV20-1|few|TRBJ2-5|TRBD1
TGCAGTGCTAGTGACACAGGGGGTTTGTACTTC
CSASDTGGLYF
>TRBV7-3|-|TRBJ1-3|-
TGTGCCAGCAGCTTAGCAGGGGAAAACACCATATATTTT
CASSLAGENTIYF
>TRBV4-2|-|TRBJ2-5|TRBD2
TGTGCCAGCAGCCCCGCGGGACTAGCGGGGGTAGAGACCCAGTACTTC
CASSPAGLAGVETQYF
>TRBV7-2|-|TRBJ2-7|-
TGTGCCAGCAGCTTAGGACAAGTCGGGGTAGGCGAGCAGTACTTC
CASSLGQVGVGEQYF
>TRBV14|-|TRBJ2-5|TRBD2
TGTGCCAGCAGCCTAGCGGGGGCCTTTCTTCACTTC
CASSLAGAFLHF
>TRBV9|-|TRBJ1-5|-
TGTGCCAGCAGCGTAGGGGCAGGGTCGGATCAGCCCCAGCATTTT
CASSVGAGSDQPQHF
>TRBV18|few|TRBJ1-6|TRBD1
TGTGCCAGCTCACCACGTCTCGGGACAGGGGTGGATTCACCCCTCCACTTT
CASSPRLGTGVDSPLHF
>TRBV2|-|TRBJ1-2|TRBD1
TGTGCCAGCAGCGGACAGGGCAACTATGGCTACACCTTC
CASSGQGNYGYTF
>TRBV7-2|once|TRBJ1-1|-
TGTGCCAGCAGCTTCCAGTACACTGAAGCTTTCTTT
CASSFQYTEAFF
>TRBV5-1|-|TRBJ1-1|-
TGCGCCAGCAGCCCACGGGTTTTGTACACTGAAGCTTTCTTT
CASSPRVLYTEAFF
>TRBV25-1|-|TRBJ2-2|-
TGTGCCAGCTCTCACTTCACCGAGAACACCGGGGAGCTGTTTTTT
CASSHFTENTGELFF
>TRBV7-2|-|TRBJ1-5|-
TGTGCCAGCAGCTTAGCAATGAGTCAGCCCCAGCATTTT
CASSLAMSQPQHF
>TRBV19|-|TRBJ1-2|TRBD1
TGTGCCAGTAGCCGACAGGGAGCCTATGGCTACACCTTC
CASSRQGAYGYTF
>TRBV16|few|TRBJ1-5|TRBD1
TGTGCCAGCAGCCTACTTGGACAGGGATATCAGCCCCAGCATTTT
CASSLLGQGYQPQHF